The next 31 T cell receptor beta chains were all read from a single sample in a study of T cells in Graves' hyperthyroidism and ophthalmopathy. What was amplified from RNA transcripts were TCR beta CDR3 regions. The HTBI primer set was used in a first-round RT-PCR of the TCR CDR3. TCRdb analysed the multiplex PCR reads with MiXCR anew, one entry per CDR3 protein. The top ten clones hold under 20% of a sample with roughly 500,000 distinct CDR3 sequences, about half of them seen once. Material: peripheral blood or thyroid tissue (not recorded which). Every receptor here comes from an adult woman with Graves' disease, either hyperthyroidism or ophthalmopathy (not recorded which).

This clonotype was counted at least ten times. The V gene is TRBV5-4, the J gene TRBJ1-1; tentatively, D is TRBD1 (6 bases). CDR1 is SGHNT and CDR2 is YYREEE in the germline V gene (reference sequence). V lost 4 bases and J lost 3, with 13 bases in between. CDR3 size: 14 residues. Written as DNA, the CDR3 is TGTGCCAGCAGCCCACGGGCAGGGGACACTGAAGCTTTCTTT. It yields the protein CASSPRAGDTEAFF.

This clonotype was found a few times. V is TRBV15 and J is TRBJ1-5; D possibly corresponds to TRBD1 (6 bases). The germline V and J ends were trimmed by 3 bases and 4 bases, with 10 bases remaining between them. The CDR3 extends over 14 amino acids. Germline V gene sequence: CDR1 LNHNV, CDR2 YYDKDF (reference sequence). CDR3 DNA sequence: TGTGCCACCAGCAGGGGACAACCGAATCAGCCCCAGCATTTT. It encodes CATSRGQPNQPQHF.

Many counts were recorded for this clonotype. The chain recombines TRBV9 with TRBJ1-3; no clear D. The CDR3 totals 17 residues. Trimming took off 3 bases at V and 0 bases at J, with 16 bases between the two ends. Germline V lookup: CDR1 SGDLS, CDR2 YYNGEE. This chain's CDR3 is CASSAGRPRVSGNTIYF. Here the CDR3 DNA reads TGTGCCAGCAGCGCGGGCAGACCGCGGGTCTCTGGAAACACCATATATTTT.

The rearrangement links TRBV9 to TRBJ1-3; the D is unclear. V was clipped by 4 bases and J by 3 bases, with 20 bases between them. The CDR3 is 17 amino acids. Germline values: CDR1 SGDLS, CDR2 YYNGEE. The CDR3 bases are TGTGCCAGCAGCTCATCTTCCGGGTTCAGCTATGGAAACACCATATATTTT. Translation gives CASSSSSGFSYGNTIYF.

Details on this clonotype: The junction differs from germline at one of its ends, possibly a read error. This chain links TRBV5-1 with TRBJ1-2, with D perhaps matching TRBD1 (6 bases). The CDR3 extends over 14 amino acids. Germline V CDR1 and CDR2: SGHRS, YFSETQ. CDR3 residues: CACSADRRSYGYTF. The CDR3 DNA follows: TGCGCCTGCAGTGCCGACAGGAGGTCCTATGGCTACACCTTC.

The V and J genes are TRBV28 and TRBJ1-3; 9 nucleotides agree with TRBD1. The CDR3 contains 14 residues. Trimming cost V 5 bases and J 6 bases; bases outside gene matches: 5. From germline, CDR1 is MDHEN and CDR2 SYDVKM. This CDR3 reads CASSAGQGSNTIYF. The CDR3 DNA is TGTGCCAGCAGTGCCGGACAGGGGTCAAACACCATATATTTT.

The chain is built from TRBV10-3 and TRBJ2-6; possible D gene TRBD1, 6 bases. The germline V gene has CDR1 ENHRY and CDR2 SYGVKD. CDR3 length: 14 residues. The V gene lost 11 bases and the J gene lost 11 bases, with 22 bases spanning the gap. The CDR3 here is CAVRYATGFDVLTF. The CDR3 nucleotides read TGTGCCGTGCGTTATGCCACAGGGTTCGACGTCCTGACTTTC.

The chain joins TRBV20-1 to TRBJ2-5, with 8 positions matching TRBD2. This CDR3 region has 12 residues. V dropped 5 bases and J dropped 5; count of bases not matched to a gene: 4. Germline V lookup: CDR1 DFQATT, CDR2 SNEGSKA (reference sequence). CDR3 protein: CSARSGSETQYF. The DNA for the CDR3 is TGCAGTGCTCGGAGCGGGAGTGAGACCCAGTACTTC.

This rearrangement joins TRBV20-1 to TRBJ1-6; no firm D call. The CDR3 consists of 14 residues. Trimming pared 4 bases from V and 5 bases from J, leaving 12 bases between. Germline V gene lookup returns CDR1 DFQATT and CDR2 SNEGSKA (reference sequence). The DNA of the CDR3 is TGCAGTGCTACACACGACACCAATAATTCACCCCTCCACTTT. Translated: CSATHDTNNSPLHF.

The chain has TRBV25-1 and TRBJ2-5; 10 bases are shared with TRBD1. CDR1 MGHDK and CDR2 SYGVNS come from the germline V gene. CDR3 length: 14 residues. Trimming cost V 10 bases and J 5 bases; bases outside gene matches: 10. The CDR3 here is CATSRTGGMETQYF. The CDR3 nucleotides read TGTGCCACCTCAAGGACAGGGGGTATGGAGACCCAGTACTTC. The full variable domain, in which reference TRBV25-1 and TRBJ2-5 provide the parts outside the CDR3, is EADIYQTPRYLVIGTGKKITLECSQTMGHDKMYWYQQDPGMELHLIHYSYGVNSTEKGDLSSESTVSRIRTEHFPLTLESARPSHTSQYLCATSRTGGMETQYFGPGTRLLVL.

This clonotype turned up a few times. V gene TRBV11-2 combines with J gene TRBJ1-2; TRBD1 matches 9 bases. This CDR3 comprises 15 residues. Germline V gene lookup returns CDR1 SGHAT and CDR2 FQNNGV. The V and J ends lost 5 bases and 8 bases, in that order; junction bases with no gene match: 12. The CDR3 loop is CASSITGTGTEGYTF. CDR3 DNA: TGTGCCAGCAGCATCACCGGGACAGGGACAGAGGGCTACACCTTC.

The chain joins TRBV20-1 to TRBJ1-3, with no clear D. The V end was cut by 3 bases, the J end by 8 bases, with 11 bases between. The CDR3 has 12 residues. The germline CDR1 and CDR2 sequences are DFQATT and SNEGSKA (reference sequence). In DNA form, the CDR3 reads TGCAGTGCTAGGCACCCCTGGGACACCATATATTTT. This translates into CSARHPWDTIYF.

This clonotype turned up a few times. V is TRBV28 and J is TRBJ2-7; 7 bases match TRBD2. The CDR3 length is 14 residues. V shed 6 bases, J shed 0 bases, and the junction held 5 bases outside the gene matches. CDR1 is MDHEN and CDR2 is SYDVKM in the germline V gene. CDR3 loop: CASRVGGSSYEQYF. As DNA, the CDR3 is TGTGCCAGCAGGGTGGGAGGGAGCTCCTACGAGCAGTACTTC. The variable domain in full, with the rest retrieved from reference TRBV28 and TRBJ2-7, is DVKVTQSSRYLVKRTGEKVFLECVQDMDHENMFWYRQDPGLGLRLIYFSYDVKMKEKGDIPEGYSVSREKKERFSLILESASTNQTSMYLCASRVGGSSYEQYFGPGTRLTVT.

V usage is TRBV7-2 and J usage is TRBJ1-5, with 9 bases that match TRBD1. V trimming: 1 base; J trimming: 14 bases; junction bases outside the gene matches: 6. The CDR3 totals 13 residues. Per the germline V gene, CDR1 is SGHTA and CDR2 is FQGNSA. The chain's CDR3 is CASSLGTGVYEHF. CDR3 coding DNA: TGTGCCAGCAGCTTAGGGACAGGGGTCTACGAGCATTTT.

This clonotype was seen a single time. The chain recombines TRBV10-3 with TRBJ2-5, with D possibly matching TRBD2 (6 bases). CDR3 length equals 13 residues. V gave up 4 bases and J gave up 4 bases, with 10 bases separating them. The germline gives CDR1 ENHRY, CDR2 SYGVKD. The CDR3 sequence is CAISVGGAETQYF. The CDR3 DNA reads TGTGCCATCAGTGTCGGAGGGGCAGAGACCCAGTACTTC.

Worth noting for this clonotype: Compared with germline, one end of the junction differs, possibly owing to a read error. The genes are TRBV5-1 and TRBJ2-2, with 7 bases lining up with TRBD1. CDR3 length equals 14 residues. The germline gives CDR1 SGHRS, CDR2 YFSETQ. CDR3 protein: CASRKGQNTGELFF. The CDR3 coding sequence is TGCGCCAGCCGTAAGGGACAGAACACTGGGGAGCTGTTTTTT.

The V and J genes are TRBV7-9 and TRBJ2-7; 7 nucleotides align to TRBD2. This CDR3 spans 12 amino acids. Germline V lookup: CDR1 SEHNR, CDR2 FQNEAQ (reference sequence). V lost 8 bases and J lost 4; bases outside the gene matches: 5. The CDR3 here is CASASGPYEQYF. The CDR3 bases are TGTGCCAGCGCTAGCGGACCATACGAGCAGTACTTC.

V and J are TRBV7-8 and TRBJ2-7, with D possibly matching TRBD2 (5 bases). The CDR3 consists of 13 residues. V was shortened by 0 bases and J by 4 bases, with 7 bases between the two germline ends. Germline CDR1 SGHVS, CDR2 FQNEAQ. The CDR3 here is CASSLAGMYEQYF. The CDR3 DNA sequence: TGTGCCAGCAGCTTAGCCGGGATGTACGAGCAGTACTTC.

The rearrangement uses TRBV10-3 and TRBJ2-7, with TRBD1 identical over 7 bases. The CDR3 extends over 13 amino acids. Germline trimming cut 5 bases from V and 3 bases from J; bases unmatched to any gene: 4. Germline CDR1 is ENHRY and CDR2 is SYGVKD. The CDR3 coding sequence is TGTGCCATCAGTCCTGGGACAGACTACGAGCAGTACTTC. As protein: CAISPGTDYEQYF.

The gene calls are TRBV2 and TRBJ1-5, with 10 bases aligning to TRBD1. The CDR3 is made up of 15 amino acids. Losses at the gene ends were 7 bases for V and 11 bases for J; bases not matched to a gene: 14. Germline V gene data show CDR1 as SNHLY and CDR2 as FYNNEI. This CDR3 reads CASNPGQGVGETQHF. CDR3 in DNA: TGTGCCAGCAACCCTGGACAGGGGGTGGGGGAGACCCAGCATTTT.

To note about this clonotype: Relative to the germline gene, one junction end is altered; a read error may explain this. This sequence joins TRBV10-3 and TRBJ1-2, with TRBD1 matching over 10 bases. This CDR3 has 17 amino acids. CDR1 and CDR2 from the germline V gene are ENHRY and SYGVKD. CDR3 residues: CASSASISGTGEVGYTF. In DNA form, the CDR3 reads TGTGCCAGCAGTGCCTCTATCTCCGGGACAGGGGAGGTTGGCTACACCTTC.

This clonotype came up many times. The chain combines TRBV20-1 with TRBJ2-7; 7 bases agree with TRBD1. V dropped 0 bases and J dropped 5; count of bases not matched to a gene: 4. The CDR3 totals 13 residues. Per germline, CDR1 DFQATT and CDR2 SNEGSKA (reference sequence). For the CDR3, the DNA is TGCAGTGCTAGAGACAGACAGGGCCACGAGCAGTACTTC. Translating gives CSARDRQGHEQYF.

The chain joins TRBV20-1 to TRBJ1-5, with unresolved D. The CDR3 runs 12 residues. CDR1 and CDR2 from the germline V gene are DFQATT and SNEGSKA (reference sequence). Trimming left V 0 bases short and J 7 bases short, with 7 bases between. The CDR3: CSARESEQPQHF. CDR3 bases: TGCAGTGCTAGAGAATCTGAGCAGCCCCAGCATTTT.

CDR3 amino acids: CASSIAPGYTEAFF. CDR3 nucleotide sequence: TGTGCCAGCAGCATTGCCCCCGGGTACACTGAAGCTTTCTTT. The V gene is TRBV7-2, the J gene TRBJ1-1; D not resolved. Trimming stripped 5 bases from V and 3 bases from J, with 13 bases between. CDR3 length: 14 residues. Germline lookup yields CDR1 SGHTA and CDR2 FQGNSA.

This chain joins TRBV7-9 and TRBJ2-2; 13 bases match TRBD2. Germline values: CDR1 SEHNR, CDR2 FQNEAQ (reference sequence). CDR3 length equals 17 residues. V was clipped by 5 bases and J by 5 bases; unmatched bases: 8. This chain's CDR3 is CASSAPGLAGRTGELFF. The CDR3 bases are TGTGCCAGCAGCGCCCCGGGACTAGCGGGAAGAACCGGGGAGCTGTTTTTT. Full variable domain (rest looked up from reference TRBV7-9 and TRBJ2-2): DTGVSQNPRHKITKRGQNVTFRCDPISEHNRLYWYRQTLGQGPEFLTYFQNEAQLEKSRLLSDRFSAERPKGSFSTLEIQRTEQGDSAMYLCASSAPGLAGRTGELFFGEGSRLTVL.

V is TRBV19 and J is TRBJ2-6; 10 bases are shared with TRBD1. Germline CDR1 and CDR2: LNHDA and SQIVND (reference sequence). After removal of 3 bases from V and 2 bases from J, the junction contained 4 bases not matched to a gene. The CDR3 is made up of 17 amino acids. The CDR3 here is CASSILGQGAGANVLTF. The CDR3 DNA sequence: TGTGCCAGTAGTATCCTCGGACAGGGGGCTGGGGCCAACGTCCTGACTTTC. The variable domain in full, completed from reference TRBV19 and TRBJ2-6, reads DGGITQSPKYLFRKEGQNVTLSCEQNLNHDAMYWYRQDPGQGLRLIYYSQIVNDFQKGDIAEGYSVSREKKESFPLTVTSAQKNPTAFYLCASSILGQGAGANVLTFGAGSRLTVL.

In its sample, this clonotype was seen many times. The chain carries TRBV4-1 and TRBJ1-2; 7 bases fit TRBD1. CDR1 is MGHRA, CDR2 YSYEKL, per germline. With 3 bases clipped from V and 5 bases from J, the junction kept 6 bases outside the gene matches. CDR3 length: 14 amino acids. This CDR3 is CASSQGATGYGYTF. The CDR3 DNA follows: TGCGCCAGCAGCCAGGGGGCGACAGGGTATGGCTACACCTTC.

As to this clonotype: This may be a read error, as it is one base from a much larger clone. The genes are TRBV7-9 and TRBJ2-7; D is undetermined. CDR3 length: 13 residues. The germline V gene encodes CDR1 SEHNR and CDR2 FQNEAQ (reference sequence). The CDR3 loop reads CAGSYSSVYEQYF. CDR3 DNA: TGTGCCGGCAGTTACTCATCTGTGTACGAGCAGTACTTC.

This clonotype appeared a few times. This chain uses TRBV20-1 with TRBJ2-2, with D perhaps matching TRBD2 (6 bases). The germline V gene encodes CDR1 DFQATT and CDR2 SNEGSKA (reference sequence). V was cut by 4 bases and J by 6 bases, with 21 bases left in between. CDR3 length: 16 residues. CDR3: CSATSSGGKLSGELFF. CDR3 bases: TGCAGTGCTACCTCTTCTGGCGGGAAACTTTCCGGGGAGCTGTTTTTT.

This clonotype was observed many times. The chain is built from TRBV11-2 and TRBJ2-7; D unclear. V lost 2 bases and J 2 bases, leaving 19 bases between the germline ends. CDR3 length equals 17 residues. Germline V CDR1 and CDR2: SGHAT, FQNNGV. CDR3 residues: CASSLPRAPPTTYEQYF. The CDR3 DNA reads as TGTGCCAGCAGCTTACCCCGGGCTCCGCCAACAACCTACGAGCAGTACTTC.

V gene TRBV15 combines with J gene TRBJ1-2; tentatively, D is TRBD1 (5 bases). V was trimmed by 3 bases and J by 3 bases, leaving 8 bases between them. This CDR3 contains 13 residues. Germline V CDR1 and CDR2: LNHNV, YYDKDF (reference sequence). In DNA, the CDR3 is TGTGCCACCAGCAGCTTGACAGACTATGGCTACACCTTC. Translated: CATSSLTDYGYTF.